One and the same sample provided the 14 T cell receptor beta chains below, sequenced in a study of blood T cell repertoires in COVID-19. Clones were sequenced by immunoSEQ multiplex PCR, and TCRdb holds only the in-frame ones, with some missing. The sample lists 120,000 to 150,000 clones; over 80% were seen once. Sequencing was done on a sample of peripheral blood. The receptors here all came from a man aged 50-60 years who had recovered from COVID-19.

This clone appeared a single time. The rearrangement uses TRBV19 and TRBJ1-4; 10 bases agree with TRBD1. The CDR3 spans 14 residues. CDR1 LNHDA and CDR2 SQIVND come from the germline V gene (reference sequence). After removal of 5 bases from V and 8 bases from J, the junction contained 5 bases not matched to a gene. The CDR3 nucleotides read TGTGCCAGTAGTCCGGGACAGGGGTCGGAAAAACTGTTTTTT. It specifies CASSPGQGSEKLFF.

The V and J genes are TRBV6-1 and TRBJ1-2; 8 bases line up with TRBD1. The CDR3 spans 13 residues. Germline values: CDR1 MNHNS, CDR2 SASEGT. After removal of 3 bases from V and 5 bases from J, the junction contained 2 bases not matched to a gene. CDR3 in amino acids: CASSEGQDYGYTF. As DNA, the CDR3 is TGTGCCAGCAGTGAGGGACAGGATTATGGCTACACCTTC.

V gene TRBV2 combines with J gene TRBJ1-2; 7 nucleotides agree with TRBD1. Losses at the gene ends were 2 bases for V and 8 bases for J; bases not matched to a gene: 5. CDR1 is SNHLY, CDR2 FYNNEI, per germline. The CDR3 is made up of 13 amino acids. The CDR3 DNA reads TGTGCCAGCAGTGAAAGGCAGGGGGGCGGCTACACCTTC. Encoded protein: CASSERQGGGYTF.

This chain uses TRBV5-4 with TRBJ2-3; the D gene is possibly TRBD2 (5 bases). The CDR3 is made up of 15 amino acids. Deletions cut 4 bases from V and 2 bases from J, with 14 bases between. CDR1 is SGHNT and CDR2 is YYREEE in the germline V gene (reference sequence). The chain's CDR3 is CASSPGRGATDTQYF. In DNA, the CDR3 is TGTGCCAGCAGCCCCGGACGGGGAGCCACAGATACGCAGTATTTT. The complete variable domain, with remaining parts taken from reference TRBV5-4 and TRBJ2-3, reads ETGVTQSPTHLIKTRGQQVTLRCSSQSGHNTVSWYQQALGQGPQFIFQYYREEENGRGNFPPRFSGLQFPNYSSELNVNALELDDSALYLCASSPGRGATDTQYFGPGTRLTVL.

This clone was recorded a few times. Compared with germline, one end of the junction differs, possibly owing to a read error. The rearrangement joins TRBV5-4 to TRBJ1-4, with D tentatively TRBD1 (5 bases). Germline CDR1 reads SGHNT; CDR2 reads YYREEE (reference sequence). This CDR3 region has 13 residues. The CDR3 region has the DNA TGTGCGAGCAGAGGGGCAACTAATGAAAAACTGTTTTTT. Its protein product is CASRGATNEKLFF.

V and J are TRBV6-6 and TRBJ2-5, with TRBD2 identical over 7 bases. This CDR3 contains 14 residues. V lost 6 bases, J lost 4 bases, and 8 bases stayed unmatched. Germline V gene data show CDR1 as MNHNY and CDR2 as SVGAGI (reference sequence). Here the CDR3 DNA reads TGTGCCAGCAGCAACGTGGGGGGGAGAGAGACCCAGTACTTC. Translation: CASSNVGGRETQYF.

The rearrangement joins TRBV7-8 to TRBJ2-5; unclear D gene. From germline, CDR1 is SGHVS and CDR2 FQNEAQ. This CDR3 comprises 16 residues. Trimming left V 2 bases short and J 0 bases short, with 13 bases between. CDR3 in amino acids: CASSLFRRRYQETQYF. CDR3 bases: TGTGCCAGCAGCTTATTCCGGCGGCGGTACCAAGAGACCCAGTACTTC.

The chain couples TRBV19 to TRBJ1-4, with 10 bases lining up with TRBD1. Germline CDR1 is LNHDA and CDR2 is SQIVND (reference sequence). The CDR3 runs to 15 residues. Unmatched junction bases numbered 9, after V lost 6 bases and J lost 8 bases. The CDR3 coding sequence is TGTGCCAGTAGCAAGGGACAGGGGCTCCGGGAAAAACTGTTTTTT. Translated: CASSKGQGLREKLFF.

This clone was recorded a few times. This sequence joins TRBV27 and TRBJ2-1; 7 nucleotides agree with TRBD1. Germline CDR1 is MNHEY and CDR2 is SMNVEV (reference sequence). V lost 2 bases to trimming and J lost 0 bases; unmatched junction nucleotides: 10. The CDR3 covers 18 residues. This CDR3 reads CASSLSRTGISSYNEQFF. DNA for the CDR3: TGTGCCAGCAGTTTAAGTCGGACAGGTATCAGCTCCTACAATGAGCAGTTCTTC.

This chain uses TRBV19 with TRBJ2-2, with 7 bases identical to TRBD1. CDR1 is LNHDA and CDR2 is SQIVND in the germline V gene (reference sequence). J lost 2 bases, V lost 7 bases, and 4 bases had no gene match. This CDR3 is 14 amino acids long. This CDR3 reads CASIGTANTGELFF. DNA of the CDR3: TGTGCCAGTATTGGGACAGCAAACACCGGGGAGCTGTTTTTT. Supplemented by reference TRBV19 and TRBJ2-2, the full variable domain reads DGGITQSPKYLFRKEGQNVTLSCEQNLNHDAMYWYRQDPGQGLRLIYYSQIVNDFQKGDIAEGYSVSREKKESFPLTVTSAQKNPTAFYLCASIGTANTGELFFGEGSRLTVL.

This chain links TRBV6-5 with TRBJ1-1; weak D call: TRBD1 (6 bases). Germline values: CDR1 MNHEY, CDR2 SVGAGI. Trimming left V 0 bases short and J 4 bases short, with 15 bases between. CDR3 length equals 16 residues. CDR3 loop: CASSYSSPGASTEAFF. In DNA, the CDR3 is TGTGCCAGCAGTTACTCGTCTCCAGGGGCGAGCACTGAAGCTTTCTTT.

This sequence joins TRBV6-2 or TRBV6-3 and TRBJ1-5, with D perhaps matching TRBD1 (5 bases). The V end lost 1 base, the J end lost 4 bases, and 8 bases lay between the germline ends. The CDR3 loop spans 14 amino acids. The germline CDR1 and CDR2 sequences are MNHEY and SVGEGT. CDR3 nucleotides: TGTGCCAGCAGTTACTTGGACAATAATCAGCCCCAGCATTTT. As protein: CASSYLDNNQPQHF.

The rearrangement uses TRBV11-3 and TRBJ2-1, with D perhaps matching TRBD2 (5 bases). The CDR3 sequence is 18 residues long. Per the germline V gene, CDR1 is SGHNT and CDR2 is YENEEA. V lost 1 base and J 0 bases, leaving 16 bases between the germline ends. CDR3 protein: CASSLASRRTFSYNEQFF. The DNA of the CDR3 is TGTGCCAGCAGCTTAGCTAGCCGGAGAACTTTCTCCTACAATGAGCAGTTCTTC.

The chain has TRBV11-2 and TRBJ2-7; tentatively, D is TRBD2 (5 bases). The V gene's germline CDR1 is SGHAT and CDR2 FQNNGV. V was clipped by 2 bases and J by 0 bases, with 8 bases between them. CDR3 size: 14 residues. CDR3 amino acids: CASSLSGSSYEQYF. The CDR3 DNA follows: TGTGCCAGCAGCTTAAGCGGAAGCTCCTACGAGCAGTACTTC.